This T cell receptor beta chain was identified in a study of CD8 T cells in Susac syndrome. In germline, CDR1 is SQVTM, CDR2 ANQGSEA. CDR3 length: 15 amino acids. Between the trimmed V and J ends, which lost 7 bases and 2 bases, there was a span of 20 bases. Random hexamers were used to reverse transcribe about 0.5 to 1 ug of RNA. TCRdb recomputed calls from the immunoSEQ multiplex PCR reads with MiXCR, one row per CDR3 protein. The sample gives around 71,000 distinct CDR3 sequences, around 93% of which show up once; over 0.12% is in the top ten. From blood CD8+ and CD4+ T cells, the TCR beta chain was sequenced. On this clonotype itself: No antigen is known for it.

The study, taken as a whole, reports: In Susac syndrome, the CD4+ T cell repertoires did not show clonal expansion.

The chain recombines TRBV29-1 with TRBJ1-2, with D maybe TRBD1 (6 bases). Sequencing was done on a sample of CD4+ T cells from PBMCs. This clonotype was obtained from a human donor with Susac syndrome. CDR3 sequence reads: CSAHPARGANYGYTF. The CDR3 nucleotides read TGCAGCGCCCATCCCGCCCGGGGGGCGAACTATGGCTACACCTTC.